One sample yielded the 25 T cell receptor beta chains listed below, sequenced in a study of T cells in Graves' hyperthyroidism and ophthalmopathy. From RNA transcripts, TCR beta CDR3 regions were amplified. The HTBI primer set drove a first-round RT-PCR of the TCR CDR3. TCRdb fed the multiplex PCR reads into MiXCR, producing one record per CDR3 protein. The sample lists a few hundred thousand distinct CDR3 sequences, approximately 18% occurring once. Sequencing input: blood. All receptors come from a woman aged 40 to 55 with Graves' ophthalmopathy.

This clonotype showed up many times. CDR3 nucleotide sequence: TGTGCCAGCAGTGTGCAAGGGATTCTGCCCAGCAATCAGCCCCAGCATTTT. It yields the protein CASSVQGILPSNQPQHF. The V gene is TRBV6-1, the J gene TRBJ1-5; D gene uncertain. This CDR3 spans 17 amino acids. Trimming removed 4 bases at V and 1 base at J, with 17 bases between. Germline CDR1 reads MNHNS; CDR2 reads SASEGT.

In this sample, this clonotype turned up many times. The chain couples TRBV4-1 to TRBJ2-5; 9 bases map to TRBD2. Germline V CDR1 and CDR2: MGHRA, YSYEKL. This CDR3 has 16 amino acids. V was clipped by 1 base and J by 5 bases; unmatched bases: 8. The CDR3 is CASSQVAGGPGETQYF. CDR3 DNA: TGCGCCAGCAGCCAAGTTGCGGGAGGGCCTGGTGAGACCCAGTACTTC.

In this sample, this clonotype turned up many times. This chain links TRBV28 with TRBJ2-4; perhaps TRBD1 as D (6 bases). There are 17 residues in the CDR3. The germline V gene has CDR1 MDHEN and CDR2 SYDVKM. Trimming removed 5 bases from V and 7 bases from J, with 24 bases in between. CDR3 sequence (DNA): TGTGCCAGCAGTCTACCCCAGCAGGGGTTTATAGGGAACATTCAGTACTTC. This gives the protein CASSLPQQGFIGNIQYF.

This clonotype has a count of ten or more. This chain links TRBV6-5 with TRBJ2-4, with D possibly being TRBD1 or TRBD2 (6 bases each). Germline-derived CDR1 and CDR2 are MNHEY and SVGAGI. V shed 2 bases and J shed 3 bases, with 11 bases lying between them. The CDR3 is made up of 15 amino acids. This CDR3 is CASSYVKGGKNIQYF. DNA for the CDR3: TGTGCCAGCAGTTACGTCAAGGGGGGCAAAAACATTCAGTACTTC.

The V and J genes are TRBV2 and TRBJ2-5; no firm D call. The CDR3 sequence is 14 residues long. Germline lookup yields CDR1 SNHLY and CDR2 FYNNEI. Trimming pared 2 bases from V and 5 bases from J, leaving 12 bases between. The CDR3 is CASSESSYWETQYF. The CDR3, as DNA: TGTGCCAGCAGTGAATCTTCCTATTGGGAGACCCAGTACTTC.

This clonotype was detected ten times or more. This chain connects TRBV4-1 to TRBJ2-7, with 7 bases lining up with TRBD2. V trimming: 2 bases; J trimming: 4 bases; junction bases outside the gene matches: 8. The CDR3 extends over 15 amino acids. From germline, CDR1 is MGHRA and CDR2 YSYEKL. The CDR3, as DNA: TGCGCCAGCAGCCAACCTGCCAGCGGGATATACGAGCAGTACTTC. It yields the protein CASSQPASGIYEQYF.

This clonotype was picked up a small number of times. The rearrangement joins TRBV7-2 to TRBJ2-7; no reliable D call. This CDR3 contains 15 residues. Germline values: CDR1 SGHTA, CDR2 FQGNSA. Trimming shortened V by 5 bases and J by 3 bases, and 17 bases separated the two germline ends. CDR3 nucleotides: TGTGCCAGCAGCCCTACAAGCGACGGATACTACGAGCAGTACTTC. As protein: CASSPTSDGYYEQYF.

This clonotype was seen many times. The rearrangement joins TRBV28 to TRBJ2-3; possibly TRBD1 or TRBD2 for D (6 bases each). The CDR3 sequence is 12 residues long. Germline CDR1 and CDR2: MDHEN and SYDVKM. Trimming removed 2 bases at V and 10 bases at J, with 10 bases between. The CDR3 protein is CASSLRGAAQYF. CDR3 bases: TGTGCCAGCAGTTTAAGGGGGGCTGCGCAGTATTTT.

This clonotype was counted ten times or more. The V gene is TRBV9, the J gene TRBJ2-7, with TRBD2 matching over 7 bases. Per the germline V gene, CDR1 is SGDLS and CDR2 is YYNGEE. The V gene end was trimmed by 0 bases and the J gene end by 4 bases; junction bases not matched to a gene: 4. CDR3 length: 14 residues. The CDR3 nucleotides read TGTGCCAGCAGCGTAGGGGGCGGGGGTTACGAGCAGTACTTC. This codes for CASSVGGGGYEQYF. The full variable domain, in which reference TRBV9 and TRBJ2-7 provide the parts outside the CDR3, is DSGVTQTPKHLITATGQRVTLRCSPRSGDLSVYWYQQSLDQGLQFLIQYYNGEERAKGNILERFSAQQFPDLHSELNLSSLELGDSALYFCASSVGGGGYEQYFGPGTRLTVT.

This clonotype was seen ten or more times. The chain recombines TRBV5-1 with TRBJ1-5; D ambiguous. The germline gives CDR1 SGHRS, CDR2 YFSETQ. V shed 5 bases and J shed 4 bases, with 16 bases lying between them. The CDR3 consists of 15 residues. The DNA for the CDR3 is TGCGCCAGCAGAATTTCCGGCAGTTATAATCAGCCCCAGCATTTT. Translated: CASRISGSYNQPQHF.

Many counts were recorded for this clonotype. The genes are TRBV27 and TRBJ2-2; D is uncertain. Germline-derived CDR1 and CDR2 are MNHEY and SMNVEV (reference sequence). Trimming left V 5 bases short and J 8 bases short, with 9 bases between. There are 12 residues in the CDR3. Written as DNA, the CDR3 is TGTGCCAGCAGTCTTCTCCGAGGGGAGCTGTTTTTT. Translated, it gives CASSLLRGELFF.

This clonotype was observed a few times. One end of the junction varies from germline; a read error may be responsible. The chain links TRBV9 to TRBJ2-7; 11 bases line up with TRBD1. The CDR3 length is 15 residues. CDR1 is SGDLS, CDR2 YYNGEE, per germline. The CDR3 DNA reads as TGTACCAGCAGCGGGGACAGGGGGGGAGGTTACGAGCAGTACTTC. It yields the protein CTSSGDRGGGYEQYF.

This clonotype was observed many times. J is TRBJ2-7 and V is TRBV11-2; maybe TRBD1 (5 bases). V was shortened by 5 bases and J by 0 bases, with 11 bases between the two germline ends. The germline V gene has CDR1 SGHAT and CDR2 FQNNGV. The CDR3 length is 14 residues. CDR3 amino acids: CASSARQLSYEQYF. CDR3 in DNA: TGTGCCAGCAGCGCGCGACAGCTCTCCTACGAGCAGTACTTC.

Many counts were recorded for this clonotype. This chain connects TRBV11-1 to TRBJ2-5; D gene ambiguous. V was cut by 8 bases and J by 7 bases, with 17 bases left in between. The CDR3 spans 13 residues. Germline V CDR1 and CDR2: SGHAT, FQDESV (reference sequence). CDR3 region: CASGDNTKGTQYF. DNA of the CDR3: TGTGCCAGCGGCGACAATACCAAGGGGACCCAGTACTTC.

Many counts were recorded for this clonotype. The chain combines TRBV20-1 with TRBJ2-5, with TRBD2 identical over 10 bases. CDR1 DFQATT and CDR2 SNEGSKA come from the germline V gene (reference sequence). With 0 bases clipped from V and 2 bases from J, the junction kept 9 bases outside the gene matches. The CDR3 is 17 residues long. CDR3: CSARDGTSAKIQETQYF. DNA of the CDR3: TGCAGTGCTAGAGACGGGACTAGCGCTAAAATACAAGAGACCCAGTACTTC.

The chain carries TRBV7-2 and TRBJ2-7, with D maybe TRBD1 (5 bases). CDR3 length equals 13 residues. V shed 5 bases and J shed 5 bases, with 13 bases lying between them. Germline lookup yields CDR1 SGHTA and CDR2 FQGNSA. CDR3 sequence reads: CASSPRAGNEQYF. The CDR3 bases are TGTGCCAGCAGCCCCAGGGCCGGAAACGAGCAGTACTTC.

This chain links TRBV20-1 with TRBJ2-7, with 8 bases identical to TRBD2. Trimming at V came to 4 bases and at J to 4 bases, leaving 15 bases not matched to a gene. Germline CDR1 reads DFQATT; CDR2 reads SNEGSKA (reference sequence). The CDR3 runs 16 residues. CDR3 sequence: CSAKPQGAGGYYEQYF. The CDR3 DNA is TGCAGTGCTAAGCCCCAAGGGGCGGGAGGTTATTACGAGCAGTACTTC.

This clonotype was detected many times. V is TRBV5-1 and J is TRBJ2-2; D remains ambiguous. Per germline, CDR1 SGHRS and CDR2 YFSETQ. The V and J ends lost 0 bases and 0 bases respectively, with 6 bases between them. The CDR3 loop spans 15 amino acids. CDR3 sequence: CASSLDRPNTGELFF. The CDR3 DNA reads as TGCGCCAGCAGCTTGGATAGACCGAACACCGGGGAGCTGTTTTTT.

A word on this clonotype: An end of the junction does not agree with germline; a read error may underlie this. V and J are TRBV7-2 and TRBJ2-7; D gene unclear. The germline V gene has CDR1 SGHTA and CDR2 FQGNSA. The CDR3 extends over 14 amino acids. The CDR3 region is CASSPLTLAYEQSF. The CDR3 region has the DNA TGTGCCAGCAGCCCACTGACACTCGCCTACGAGCAGTCCTTC.

This clonotype has at least ten counts. The chain combines TRBV29-1 with TRBJ2-5; possible D gene TRBD2, 5 bases. The V gene lost 6 bases and the J gene lost 2 bases, with 16 bases spanning the gap. Germline assignment: CDR1 SQVTM and CDR2 ANQGSEA. CDR3 size: 14 residues. CDR3 nucleotides: TGCAGCGTGCTAGCTGACGACGTTCAAGAGACCCAGTACTTC. It codes for CSVLADDVQETQYF.

This clonotype was counted many times. V usage is TRBV28 and J usage is TRBJ2-2; no definite D call. The CDR3 totals 15 residues. Per germline, CDR1 MDHEN and CDR2 SYDVKM. V lost 3 bases, J lost 5 bases, and 13 bases lay in between. As DNA, the CDR3 is TGTGCCAGCAGTTTTTTCCCCAGAAGTACCGGGGAGCTGTTTTTT. Translation: CASSFFPRSTGELFF.

This clonotype was seen ten or more times. The V call is TRBV30, the J call TRBJ2-2; no clear D gene. Germline loops: CDR1 GTSNPN, CDR2 SVGIG (reference sequence). Between the trimmed V and J ends, which lost 1 base and 5 bases, there was a span of 8 bases. The CDR3 is made up of 13 amino acids. CDR3 sequence reads: CAWSEVGTGELFF. CDR3 nucleotides: TGTGCCTGGAGTGAAGTAGGGACCGGGGAGCTGTTTTTT.

Of note for this clonotype: A much more abundant neighbour one base away suggests this may be a read error. The V call is TRBV4-3, the J call TRBJ1-1; D gene ambiguous. Germline assignment: CDR1 LGHNA and CDR2 YSLEER. The CDR3 loop spans 15 amino acids. V shed 0 bases and J shed 5 bases, with 13 bases lying between them. The CDR3 spells CASSQDRIAGTEAFF. The CDR3, as DNA: TGCGCCAGCAGCCAAGATCGAATAGCTGGGACTGAAGCTTTCTTT.

The table lists this clonotype with a few counts. The chain uses TRBV2 and TRBJ1-5; D is ambiguous. V lost 7 bases and J lost 6, with 13 bases in between. The CDR3 is 13 residues long. The germline CDR1 and CDR2 sequences are SNHLY and FYNNEI. Here the CDR3 reads CASTRYRRQPQHF. The CDR3 nucleotides read TGTGCCAGCACCAGATATAGGCGTCAGCCCCAGCATTTT.

Ten or more counts support this clonotype. The chain joins TRBV6-1 to TRBJ2-4; TRBD2 is a possible D gene (6 bases). The CDR3 loop spans 15 amino acids. The V and J ends lost 6 bases and 5 bases respectively, with 17 bases between them. Germline CDR1 reads MNHNS; CDR2 reads SASEGT. The CDR3 region has the DNA TGTGCCAGCAGACGGGGGTATAGGGCGGAAAACATTCAGTACTTC. Residues: CASRRGYRAENIQYF.